The rows below give T cell receptor beta chains drawn from one sample of a study of cytomegalovirus exposure and HLA in healthy donors. Data came from immunoSEQ multiplex PCR; TCRdb stores just in-frame clones and leaves some out. The sample contains approximately 170,000 clones, over 65% of which appear only once. The specimen was PBMCs. Receptor source: a woman between 40 and 50 years old in good health and CMV-seropositive. CDR3s include the opening cysteine and the closing phenylalanine or tryptophan. Fields, in order: V gene, J gene, CDR3 protein.

V: TRBV4-3
J: TRBJ1-1
CDR3: CASSQDVLRGNTEAFF

V: TRBV28
J: TRBJ2-2
CDR3: CASSSEARGTGELFF

V: TRBV4-2
J: TRBJ2-7
CDR3: CASSQGTSGRAGYEQYF

V: TRBV4-2
J: TRBJ2-7
CDR3: CASSQDLGLAGLTTYEQYF

V: TRBV5-1
J: TRBJ1-2
CDR3: CASSLDDRSGGYTF

V: TRBV6-5
J: TRBJ2-3
CDR3: CASSLQGGLGDTQYF

V: TRBV15
J: TRBJ2-7
CDR3: CATSSGGQLYEQYF

V: TRBV27
J: TRBJ2-1
CDR3: CASSTPMTGGYNEQFF

V: TRBV19
J: TRBJ1-2
CDR3: CASTWDSDYGYTF

V: TRBV7-2
J: TRBJ2-1
CDR3: CASSLGRGSVYNEQFF

V: TRBV29-1
J: TRBJ1-4
CDR3: CSVEDSYTEKLFF

V: TRBV18
J: TRBJ1-5
CDR3: CASSPVRSNSNQPQHF

V: TRBV6-4
J: TRBJ2-3
CDR3: CASSGTSGGFADTQYF

V: TRBV2
J: TRBJ2-2
CDR3: CASSEEQGTGELFF

V: TRBV27
J: TRBJ2-3
CDR3: CASSLWGQSTDTQYF

V: TRBV7-2
J: TRBJ1-5
CDR3: CASSRVPGGNQPQHF

V: TRBV6-4
J: TRBJ2-5
CDR3: CASSDGGQPETQYF

V: TRBV7-8
J: TRBJ2-1
CDR3: CASTPSVGLLYNEQFF

V: TRBV9
J: TRBJ1-1
CDR3: CASSEDITNTEAFF

V: TRBV5-1
J: TRBJ2-3
CDR3: CASSLAGTSGGLSTDTQYF

V: TRBV6-5
J: TRBJ2-2
CDR3: CASSSERGGDTGELFF

V: TRBV27
J: TRBJ2-7
CDR3: CASSKTGAGGEQYF

V: TRBV5-6
J: TRBJ1-5
CDR3: CASSLIYSSNQPQHF

V: TRBV9
J: TRBJ2-5
CDR3: CASGEETQYF

V: TRBV5-1
J: TRBJ1-2
CDR3: CASSTPGQGNYGYTF

V: TRBV6-1
J: TRBJ1-1
CDR3: CASRLDRDTEAFF

V: TRBV16
J: TRBJ2-7
CDR3: CASSQGGYEQYF

V: TRBV4-2
J: TRBJ2-7
CDR3: CASSQDMRTSGNSYEQYF

V: TRBV10-3
J: TRBJ1-5
CDR3: CAISQQQGADQPQHF

V: TRBV25-1
J: TRBJ2-1
CDR3: CASSESGRRGDNEQFF

V: TRBV5-4
J: TRBJ2-5
CDR3: CASSITGARETQYF

V: TRBV7-9
J: TRBJ2-7
CDR3: CSSSLSRGGRYEQYF

V: TRBV28
J: TRBJ2-5
CDR3: CASISGRATFGTQYF

V: TRBV11-2
J: TRBJ1-2
CDR3: CASSLVAGGKGYTF

V: TRBV19
J: TRBJ1-5
CDR3: CASRTQGSSQPQHF

V: TRBV2
J: TRBJ2-5
CDR3: CASSGVAQYF